Following are 31 T cell receptor beta chains from one sample sequenced in a study of shared clonotypes between healthy human individuals. TCRdb's copy holds only in-frame clones and misses some; the assay was immunoSEQ multiplex PCR. The sample includes some 500,000 clones, less than 96% seen only once; the top ten take about 0.064%. Sequencing was done on a sample of naive CD4+ T cells sorted from blood. The subset: CD45RA+ positively selected. These TCRs come from a woman aged 25 to 39 in good health.

The chain carries TRBV11-2 and TRBJ2-7; TRBD2 agrees at 9 bases. The CDR3 has 14 residues. CDR1 is SGHAT and CDR2 is FQNNGV in the germline V gene. Trimming took 6 bases from V and 4 from J; bases not matched to a gene: 7. The CDR3 reads CASSNSGRRYEQYF. DNA for the CDR3: TGTGCCAGCAGTAATAGCGGGAGAAGGTACGAGCAGTACTTC.

As for this clone: A junction end diverges from the germline sequence, so it may reflect a read error. The chain is built from TRBV7-2 and TRBJ2-7; TRBD2 agrees at 11 bases. Germline CDR1 and CDR2: SGHTA and FQGNSA. This CDR3 has 14 residues. CDR3 DNA: TGTGCCAGCACCTTAACTAGCGGGAGTTACGAGCAGTACTTC. This sequence encodes CASTLTSGSYEQYF.

The chain couples TRBV10-3 to TRBJ2-7; maybe TRBD1 (5 bases). CDR1 and CDR2 from the germline V gene are ENHRY and SYGVKD. V was shortened by 2 bases and J by 4 bases, with 12 bases between the two germline ends. The CDR3 is 14 amino acids. In DNA, the CDR3 is TGTGCCATCAGTGAGCCAACGACAGTTTACGAGCAGTACTTC. This sequence encodes CAISEPTTVYEQYF.

V and J are TRBV18 and TRBJ2-7; 7 bases match TRBD1. The trim removed 0 bases at V and 7 bases at J, leaving 6 bases unmatched. The CDR3 is made up of 14 amino acids. Germline V CDR1 and CDR2: KGHSH, LQKENI. CDR3 residues: CASSPPPGGGEQYF. The CDR3 DNA reads as TGTGCCAGCTCACCACCTCCAGGGGGTGGGGAGCAGTACTTC.

This chain links TRBV5-1 with TRBJ1-1; D unclear. Germline V lookup: CDR1 SGHRS, CDR2 YFSETQ. The CDR3 has 13 residues. V was clipped by 3 bases and J by 0 bases, with 6 bases between them. The CDR3 DNA reads as TGCGCCAGCAGCTCCACAATGAACACTGAAGCTTTCTTT. Its translation is CASSSTMNTEAFF.

The chain is built from TRBV5-1 and TRBJ2-3; TRBD1 or TRBD2 may be the D gene (5 bases each). The CDR3 is 16 amino acids. Germline lookup yields CDR1 SGHRS and CDR2 YFSETQ. V was clipped by 1 base and J by 2 bases, with 14 bases between them. This CDR3 reads CASSLLRGPLTDTQYF. The DNA of the CDR3 is TGCGCCAGCAGCTTGCTGAGGGGACCGCTCACAGATACGCAGTATTTT.

This chain joins TRBV19 and TRBJ2-2; 11 bases map to TRBD1. The germline V gene has CDR1 LNHDA and CDR2 SQIVND (reference sequence). The CDR3 is 16 residues long. The J segment lost 0 bases and the V segment lost 7 bases, leaving 4 bases of the junction unmatched. The CDR3 loop is CASIGGQGANTGELFF. As DNA, the CDR3 is TGTGCCAGTATCGGGGGACAGGGGGCGAACACCGGGGAGCTGTTTTTT.

To note about this clone: A read error may produce the germline difference seen at one junction end. This chain uses TRBV27 with TRBJ2-7; maybe TRBD1 (6 bases). The germline gives CDR1 MNHEY, CDR2 SMNVEV (reference sequence). The CDR3 contains 14 residues. CDR3 sequence: CAGSLTGHSYEQYF. The CDR3 DNA is TGTGCCGGCAGTTTGACAGGCCACTCCTACGAGCAGTACTTC.

The rearrangement links TRBV4-1 to TRBJ1-1, with 7 nucleotides matching TRBD1. The CDR3 loop spans 17 amino acids. V shed 3 bases, J shed 1 base, and the junction held 11 bases outside the gene matches. The germline CDR1 and CDR2 sequences are MGHRA and YSYEKL. CDR3 nucleotide sequence: TGCGCCAGCAGCCATCCCAAACCGGGACAGCGGAACACTGAAGCTTTCTTT. It encodes CASSHPKPGQRNTEAFF.

Written as DNA, the CDR3 is TGTGCCAGCAGCTTAGATAGGGTCGAGACCCAGTACTTC. This translates into CASSLDRVETQYF. V and J are TRBV7-8 and TRBJ2-5; D remains ambiguous. The CDR3 loop spans 13 amino acids. Trimming took off 1 base at V and 5 bases at J, with 8 bases between the two ends. The V gene's germline CDR1 is SGHVS and CDR2 FQNEAQ.

The J gene is TRBJ2-7, the V gene TRBV5-1; D is possibly TRBD2 (5 bases). This CDR3 comprises 16 residues. Trimming took 4 bases from V and 1 from J, leaving 18 bases between them. From germline, CDR1 is SGHRS and CDR2 YFSETQ. In nucleotides, the CDR3 is TGCGCCAGCAGCCCAAGGTCCTTGGGGAGTTCCTACGAGCAGTACTTC. Protein: CASSPRSLGSSYEQYF.

The chain recombines TRBV10-3 with TRBJ2-7, with TRBD1 matching 8 bases. The V gene's germline CDR1 is ENHRY and CDR2 SYGVKD. There are 11 residues in the CDR3. V lost 4 bases and J lost 9; bases outside the gene matches: 2. The CDR3 loop reads CAISGGQGQYF. CDR3 in DNA: TGTGCCATCAGTGGAGGACAGGGGCAGTACTTC.

The gene calls are TRBV28 and TRBJ2-3; D is possibly TRBD2 (5 bases). The CDR3 length is 14 residues. Trimming cost V 3 bases and J 6 bases, with 13 bases left between them. Per the germline V gene, CDR1 is MDHEN and CDR2 is SYDVKM. The CDR3 is CASSFWLAADTQYF. DNA of the CDR3: TGTGCCAGCAGTTTTTGGCTAGCTGCCGATACGCAGTATTTT.

The V call is TRBV28, the J call TRBJ1-3; D is unresolved. Germline CDR1 and CDR2: MDHEN and SYDVKM. The V end was cut by 6 bases, the J end by 4 bases, with 7 bases between. The CDR3 contains 12 residues. CDR3 coding DNA: TGTGCCAGCAGGGACGACGGAAACACCATATATTTT. Residues: CASRDDGNTIYF.

The chain links TRBV30 to TRBJ1-3; D gene unclear. The CDR3 has 15 amino acids. CDR1 is GTSNPN and CDR2 is SVGIG in the germline V gene (reference sequence). V was pared by 0 bases and J by 2 bases, with 11 bases between. CDR3 in amino acids: CAWSVPTIPGNTIYF. The DNA for the CDR3 is TGTGCCTGGAGTGTACCCACAATTCCTGGAAACACCATATATTTT.

The genes are TRBV7-9 and TRBJ2-7; 7 nucleotides match TRBD1. CDR1 and CDR2 (germline): SEHNR, FQNEAQ (reference sequence). The CDR3 extends over 15 amino acids. The ends lost 5 bases at V and 2 bases at J; junction bases unmatched: 9. The CDR3 here is CASSQRTGNPYEQYF. CDR3 DNA sequence: TGTGCCAGCAGCCAGAGGACAGGTAATCCCTACGAGCAGTACTTC.

The chain is built from TRBV2 and TRBJ2-7; D might be TRBD1 (6 bases). Germline CDR1 is SNHLY and CDR2 is FYNNEI. Trimming removed 4 bases at V and 1 base at J, with 8 bases between. The CDR3 runs 13 residues. The chain's CDR3 is CASSGTVSYEQYF. CDR3 DNA: TGTGCCAGCAGTGGGACAGTTTCCTACGAGCAGTACTTC.

The chain uses TRBV7-8 and TRBJ1-5; a possible D gene is TRBD1 (6 bases). This CDR3 is built from 16 residues. The ends were cut back, 7 bases at V and 0 bases at J, with 16 bases in the middle. Germline lookup yields CDR1 SGHVS and CDR2 FQNEAQ. The CDR3 nucleotides are TGTGCCAGCACCGGGGGGCAGGCCAATAGCAATCAGCCCCAGCATTTT. It yields the protein CASTGGQANSNQPQHF.

This chain uses TRBV9 with TRBJ2-1; possible D gene TRBD1, 6 bases. This CDR3 contains 15 residues. The germline V gene encodes CDR1 SGDLS and CDR2 YYNGEE. V was shortened by 3 bases and J by 1 base, with 11 bases between the two germline ends. The CDR3 bases are TGTGCCAGCAGCGACAGGGTGGGGTCCTACAATGAGCAGTTCTTC. It is translated as CASSDRVGSYNEQFF.

The CDR3 nucleotides read TGTGCCAGCAGCTTAGTAGGGGACGGCTCCTACGAGCAGTACTTC. This sequence encodes CASSLVGDGSYEQYF. The genes are TRBV7-7 and TRBJ2-7; D may match TRBD1 or TRBD2 (5 bases each). Germline CDR1 reads SSHAT; CDR2 reads FNYEAQ (reference sequence). Deletions cut 1 base from V and 0 bases from J, with 10 bases between. This CDR3 is built from 15 residues.

The genes are TRBV18 and TRBJ1-1, with D tentatively TRBD1 (6 bases). The V end was cut by 2 bases, the J end by 4 bases, with 20 bases between. The CDR3 covers 17 residues. Germline V gene lookup returns CDR1 KGHSH and CDR2 LQKENI. The CDR3 protein is CASSPDRDIPGGTEAFF. In DNA, the CDR3 is TGTGCCAGCTCACCAGACCGGGACATACCTGGGGGCACTGAAGCTTTCTTT. The variable domain in full, with the rest retrieved from reference TRBV18 and TRBJ1-1, is NAGVMQNPRHLVRRRGQEARLRCSPMKGHSHVYWYRQLPEEGLKFMVYLQKENIIDESGMPKERFSAEFPKEGPSILRIQQVVRGDSAAYFCASSPDRDIPGGTEAFFGQGTRLTVV.

This clone was counted between two and nine times. The junction departs from the called germline gene at one end, perhaps through a read error. The CDR3 loop reads CTSGQGNTIYF. The DNA for the CDR3 is TGTACCAGCGGGCAGGGAAACACCATATATTTT. V usage is TRBV6-5 and J usage is TRBJ1-3; D gene unclear. The CDR3 runs 11 residues. CDR1 and CDR2 (germline): MNHEY, SVGAGI.

This sequence joins TRBV5-4 and TRBJ1-2; tentatively, D is TRBD1 (5 bases). V lost 0 bases, J lost 2 bases, and 14 bases lay in between. Germline loops: CDR1 SGHNT, CDR2 YYREEE (reference sequence). CDR3 size: 16 residues. CDR3 protein: CASSLAAGLYNYGYTF. The CDR3, as DNA: TGTGCCAGCAGCTTGGCTGCAGGGCTCTACAACTATGGCTACACCTTC.

The rearrangement links TRBV20-1 to TRBJ1-1, with a tentative D call TRBD1 (6 bases). Germline loops: CDR1 DFQATT, CDR2 SNEGSKA (reference sequence). This CDR3 is 10 amino acids long. V was clipped by 3 bases and J by 11 bases, with 10 bases between them. This chain's CDR3 is CSASFRGAFF. CDR3 in DNA: TGCAGTGCTAGCTTTAGGGGGGCTTTCTTT.

This chain uses TRBV6-6 with TRBJ2-7; TRBD1 is a possible D gene (5 bases). Germline assignment: CDR1 MNHNY and CDR2 SVGAGI (reference sequence). The V and J ends lost 4 bases and 7 bases respectively, with 17 bases between them. CDR3 size: 14 residues. CDR3 loop: CASSFGQTSGEQYF. For the CDR3, the DNA is TGTGCCAGCAGTTTCGGACAAACGTCAGGGGAGCAGTACTTC.

The chain is built from TRBV11-3 and TRBJ2-7, with 11 bases lining up with TRBD1. Trimming removed 5 bases from V and 6 bases from J; junction bases left unmatched: 6. Germline loops: CDR1 SGHNT, CDR2 YENEEA. The CDR3 is 14 amino acids. CDR3 region: CASSPGQGASEQYF. For the CDR3, the DNA is TGTGCCAGCAGCCCAGGACAGGGGGCATCCGAGCAGTACTTC.

The chain carries TRBV19 and TRBJ2-3; TRBD2 matches 10 bases. Germline values: CDR1 LNHDA, CDR2 SQIVND (reference sequence). V gave up 6 bases and J gave up 1 base; unmatched junction bases: 10. This CDR3 has 17 amino acids. CDR3 protein: CASSLKTSGIGTDTQYF. The DNA for the CDR3 is TGTGCCAGTAGCCTAAAAACTAGCGGGATAGGCACAGATACGCAGTATTTT.

V is TRBV14 and J is TRBJ2-7; D possibly corresponds to TRBD2 (5 bases). The CDR3 covers 13 residues. Germline CDR1 SGHDN, CDR2 FVKESK. The V end was cut by 8 bases, the J end by 9 bases, with 20 bases between. This CDR3 is CASGRTSYVGQYF. CDR3 nucleotide sequence: TGTGCCAGCGGGAGAACCTCCTACGTTGGGCAGTACTTC. The variable domain in full, with the rest retrieved from reference TRBV14 and TRBJ2-7, is EAGVTQFPSHSVIEKGQTVTLRCDPISGHDNLYWYRRVMGKEIKFLLHFVKESKQDESGMPNNRFLAERTGGTYSTLKVQPAELEDSGVYFCASGRTSYVGQYFGPGTRLTVT.

J is TRBJ2-1 and V is TRBV7-8, with D unclear. CDR3 length: 14 amino acids. V was clipped by 1 base and J by 3 bases, with 7 bases between them. The germline V gene encodes CDR1 SGHVS and CDR2 FQNEAQ. The CDR3, as DNA: TGTGCCAGCAGCTTAGGCGGAAACTACAATGAGCAGTTCTTC. Translating gives CASSLGGNYNEQFF.

V gene TRBV19 combines with J gene TRBJ2-7; possible D gene TRBD1, 6 bases. The V and J ends lost 4 bases and 0 bases respectively, with 16 bases between them. CDR3 size: 16 residues. The germline V gene encodes CDR1 LNHDA and CDR2 SQIVND (reference sequence). The CDR3 bases are TGTGCCAGTAGTACCTCGGACAGTCTCAGCTCCTACGAGCAGTACTTC. This sequence encodes CASSTSDSLSSYEQYF. The full variable domain, rest sourced from reference TRBV19 and TRBJ2-7, is DGGITQSPKYLFRKEGQNVTLSCEQNLNHDAMYWYRQDPGQGLRLIYYSQIVNDFQKGDIAEGYSVSREKKESFPLTVTSAQKNPTAFYLCASSTSDSLSSYEQYFGPGTRLTVT.

This chain links TRBV28 with TRBJ2-7; tentative D call: TRBD2 (6 bases). Trimming pared 8 bases from V and 3 bases from J, leaving 20 bases between. The CDR3 extends over 15 amino acids. Germline V gene sequence: CDR1 MDHEN, CDR2 SYDVKM. The CDR3 protein is CASHKLRRAFYEQYF. As DNA, the CDR3 is TGTGCCAGCCATAAACTGAGGAGGGCTTTCTACGAGCAGTACTTC.